This T cell receptor beta chain was sequenced in a study of blood T cell repertoires in COVID-19. Study context: The study drew acute and convalescent COVID-19 samples from the United States, Italy and Spain. T cells, B-cell-depleted T cells, or PBMCs provided the cDNA or gDNA that served as material.

From germline, CDR1 is MGHDK and CDR2 SYGVNS. V shed 7 bases and J shed 1 base, with 13 bases lying between them. This CDR3 contains 14 residues. In the original workflow: Nucleated cell counts were estimated from reference gene primer amplification. Sequenced by immunoSEQ multiplex PCR; TCRdb stores in-frame clones only, minus some. Clone size and V and J calls were adopted from that table, with D and trimming inferred from the DNA. The sample has more than 150,000 clones, more than 75% seen once. What was sequenced was peripheral blood. The source is a man aged 40-50 years with active or convalescent COVID-19. This chain uses TRBV25-1 with TRBJ1-1, with TRBD1 as a possible D gene (5 bases). The CDR3 sequence is CASKRSGANTEAFF. The CDR3 DNA reads TGTGCCAGCAAACGAAGTGGGGCGAACACTGAAGCTTTCTTT.